By share of the sample, the clone carrying this T cell receptor (beta chain) is medium-sized (0.01 to 0.1%). The antigen remains unidentified. This specimen comes from a study of HIV-infected patients and healthy controls. Around 500 ng RNA was reverse transcribed with alpha and beta constant-region primers. Each of the alpha and beta chains got its own library through chain-specific third strand synthesis with indices. Second strand synthesis was primed from the SP2 site. Each CDR3 protein is one row after TCRdb ran MiXCR on the 5' RACE reads. The data show around 8,200 distinct CDR3 sequences, approximately 9.1% seen once. Findings of the study overall: HIV-infected repertoires had significantly higher mean Gini indices than controls, possibly reflecting oligoclonality.

No cell fractionation was done, so the repertoire covers all unsorted peripheral blood T cells. Specimen: blood, collected before antiretroviral therapy. This TCR came from an adult with HIV infection.

CDR3 region: CASSTTTSYEQYF. The CDR3, as DNA: TGTGCCAGCAGCACGACAACCTCCTACGAGCAGTACTTC. This rearrangement joins TRBV5-6 to TRBJ2-7; no firm D call. V gave up 4 bases and J gave up 0 bases, with 8 bases separating them. Germline V gene sequence: CDR1 SGHDT, CDR2 YYEEEE. CDR3 size: 13 residues.